Following are 17 T cell receptor beta chains from one sample sequenced in a study of cytomegalovirus exposure and HLA in healthy donors. A multiplex PCR was run with 60 Vbeta primers and 13 Jbeta primers. TCRdb's copy holds only in-frame clones and misses some; the assay was immunoSEQ multiplex PCR. Among roughly 200,000 clones listed, approximately 70% were seen once. The material sequenced was PBMCs. These receptor sequences come from a man aged 35 to 55 in good health and CMV-seropositive.

CDR3 bases: TGTGCCAGCACAGGGGAATTGGGAGCTTTCTTT. It translates to CASTGELGAFF. This chain connects TRBV28 to TRBJ1-1; possibly TRBD1 for D (6 bases). The CDR3 loop spans 11 amino acids. Trimming took off 7 bases at V and 10 bases at J, with 13 bases between the two ends. Germline CDR1 is MDHEN and CDR2 is SYDVKM.

The chain employs TRBV21-1 and TRBJ1-5. TRBV21-1 is reported as a pseudogene. The CDR3 covers 15 residues. CDR3 in amino acids: CASSKRPARGQPQHF. CDR3 in DNA: TGTGCCAGCAGCAAACGTCCAGCACGGGGACAGCCCCAGCATTTT.

This clone was counted only a few times. The J gene is TRBJ1-1, the V gene TRBV6-6; 7 nucleotides line up with TRBD1. The CDR3 contains 14 residues. Unmatched junction bases numbered 15, after V lost 11 bases and J lost 6 bases. Germline V lookup: CDR1 MNHNY, CDR2 SVGAGI (reference sequence). The CDR3 DNA follows: TGTGCCTACTCTGGAGACAGGGCCAATTCTGAAGCTTTCTTT. This codes for CAYSGDRANSEAFF.

The chain employs TRBV19 and TRBJ1-6; TRBD1 matches 10 bases. V gave up 8 bases and J gave up 9 bases; unmatched junction bases: 4. CDR1 and CDR2 (germline): LNHDA, SQIVND (reference sequence). The CDR3 covers 13 residues. The CDR3 DNA reads TGTGCCAGTGGGACAGGGGTGGGTTCACCCCTCCACTTT. Its translation is CASGTGVGSPLHF. The full variable domain, rest sourced from reference TRBV19 and TRBJ1-6, is DGGITQSPKYLFRKEGQNVTLSCEQNLNHDAMYWYRQDPGQGLRLIYYSQIVNDFQKGDIAEGYSVSREKKESFPLTVTSAQKNPTAFYLCASGTGVGSPLHFGNGTRLTVT.

The V call is TRBV11-2, the J call TRBJ1-3; weak D call: TRBD1 (5 bases). The CDR3 has 14 residues. Trimming took off 5 bases at V and 4 bases at J, with 12 bases between the two ends. Germline V gene data show CDR1 as SGHAT and CDR2 as FQNNGV. The CDR3 DNA reads TGTGCCAGCAGCCCCATGCAGGGAGGAAACACCATATATTTT. The encoded protein is CASSPMQGGNTIYF.

This clone was detected a few times. This chain connects TRBV28 to TRBJ1-6, with 8 nucleotides matching TRBD1. V shed 7 bases, J shed 10 bases, and the junction held 9 bases outside the gene matches. The CDR3 is made up of 14 amino acids. From germline, CDR1 is MDHEN and CDR2 SYDVKM. Here the CDR3 reads CASTVRQGRSPLHF. The CDR3 DNA reads as TGTGCCAGCACCGTCCGACAGGGGAGATCACCCCTCCACTTT.

The gene calls are TRBV10-3 and TRBJ2-5, with 8 bases fitting TRBD2. Per germline, CDR1 ENHRY and CDR2 SYGVKD. The trim removed 10 bases at V and 2 bases at J, leaving 9 bases unmatched. CDR3 size: 14 residues. CDR3: CATTVRGVQETQYF. CDR3 DNA: TGTGCCACGACTGTGCGGGGGGTACAAGAGACCCAGTACTTC.

The gene calls are TRBV6-5 and TRBJ2-3; 9 bases are a match to TRBD1. Trimming cost V 5 bases and J 5 bases; bases outside gene matches: 5. Germline lookup yields CDR1 MNHEY and CDR2 SVGAGI. This CDR3 contains 14 residues. The CDR3 spells CASSLRDREDTQYF. CDR3 bases: TGTGCCAGCAGTCTACGGGACAGGGAAGATACGCAGTATTTT.

The V and J genes are TRBV9 and TRBJ2-1, with a tentative D call TRBD2 (6 bases). Trimming stripped 0 bases from V and 7 bases from J, with 11 bases between. CDR1 SGDLS and CDR2 YYNGEE come from the germline V gene. This CDR3 region has 14 residues. The CDR3: CASSVVGGRNEQFF. DNA for the CDR3: TGTGCCAGCAGCGTAGTCGGGGGTCGGAATGAGCAGTTCTTC.

J is TRBJ1-2 and V is TRBV6-1, with D maybe TRBD1 (6 bases). This CDR3 has 13 amino acids. The V gene's germline CDR1 is MNHNS and CDR2 SASEGT. V shed 5 bases and J shed 4 bases, with 11 bases lying between them. In DNA, the CDR3 is TGTGCCAGCAGTCCCCGCAGGGGCTATGGCTACACCTTC. Protein sequence: CASSPRRGYGYTF.

The chain joins TRBV12-5 to TRBJ2-1, with D possibly TRBD2 on 6 matching bases. Looked up from germline, CDR1 is LGHNT and CDR2 is FRNRAP. V gave up 5 bases and J gave up 8 bases, with 19 bases separating them. The CDR3 has 15 residues. The chain's CDR3 is CASGTAAGTEDEQFF. DNA of the CDR3: TGTGCTAGTGGTACGGCAGCCGGGACTGAGGATGAGCAGTTCTTC.

The rearrangement links TRBV6-5 to TRBJ1-5, with a weak D call TRBD1 (6 bases). CDR3 size: 16 residues. Germline CDR1 MNHEY, CDR2 SVGAGI. Trimming shortened V by 2 bases and J by 3 bases, and 14 bases separated the two germline ends. The CDR3 DNA sequence: TGTGCCAGCAGTTACCCTGGACAGCCCCTCAATCAGCCCCAGCATTTT. Protein sequence: CASSYPGQPLNQPQHF.

The chain links TRBV18 to TRBJ2-1; 12 nucleotides agree with TRBD2. The V gene's germline CDR1 is KGHSH and CDR2 LQKENI. This CDR3 has 15 amino acids. V dropped 5 bases and J dropped 5; count of bases not matched to a gene: 4. The CDR3 spells CASSSRLAGDNEQFF. DNA for the CDR3: TGTGCCAGCTCATCCCGACTAGCGGGAGACAATGAGCAGTTCTTC.

The V gene is TRBV6-1, the J gene TRBJ2-1, with TRBD1 identical over 10 bases. CDR1 is MNHNS and CDR2 is SASEGT in the germline V gene. CDR3 length equals 15 residues. The trim removed 3 bases at V and 7 bases at J, leaving 6 bases unmatched. The CDR3 reads CASSDWTGGVNEQFF. The CDR3 DNA reads as TGTGCCAGCAGTGACTGGACAGGGGGAGTAAATGAGCAGTTCTTC.

The V and J genes are TRBV29-1 and TRBJ2-1; D is perhaps TRBD2 (6 bases). The germline V gene encodes CDR1 SQVTM and CDR2 ANQGSEA. CDR3 length equals 9 residues. The CDR3 nucleotides read TGCACGGGGGACAATGAGCAGTTCTTC. Translation: CTGDNEQFF.

The rearrangement links TRBV5-6 to TRBJ2-3, with 8 positions matching TRBD1. Germline V gene lookup returns CDR1 SGHDT and CDR2 YYEEEE. J lost 6 bases, V lost 4 bases, and 10 bases had no gene match. The CDR3 has 15 residues. CDR3 coding DNA: TGTGCCAGCAGCCTGACAGGGGATTTGGTCGATACGCAGTATTTT. This gives the protein CASSLTGDLVDTQYF.

The V call is TRBV27, the J call TRBJ2-5, with 8 bases matching TRBD1. CDR3 size: 14 residues. Per the germline V gene, CDR1 is MNHEY and CDR2 is SMNVEV (reference sequence). V lost 7 bases, J lost 7 bases, and 11 bases stayed unmatched. The CDR3 bases are TGTGCCAGCAAGGGGACAGGTAGCATCCCGACCCAGTACTTC. Protein product: CASKGTGSIPTQYF.